This TCR beta chain was recovered during a study of T cells after yellow fever vaccination. In its sample, this clonotype was seen a few times. The CDR3 contains 16 residues. V shed 5 bases and J 3 bases; nucleotides not matched to a gene: 9. CDR1 is SGHTA and CDR2 is FQGNSA in the germline V gene. TCRdb re-analysed the 5' RACE reads in MiXCR, keeping a single row per CDR3 protein. Of some 120,000 distinct CDR3 sequences in the sample, approximately 8.4% were seen once. The source material was CD8+ T cells sorted from PBMCs, sampled on the day of the yellow fever booster vaccination. The sequence was collected from a man aged 18-30 years who received the YFV17D yellow fever vaccine. The chain joins TRBV7-2 to TRBJ2-2; 7 nucleotides match TRBD2. The CDR3 loop reads CASSHLSGDYTGELFF. CDR3 coding DNA: TGTGCCAGCAGCCACCTCAGCGGGGACTACACCGGGGAGCTGTTTTTT.